A selection of T cell receptor beta chains follows, all from one sample in a study of T cells in Graves' hyperthyroidism and ophthalmopathy. TCRdb independently ran MiXCR on the multiplex PCR reads; one entry per CDR3 protein. The sample consists of about 680,000 distinct CDR3 sequences, under 45% of them appearing once. The sequencing sample was made of blood. These receptors originate from a woman in her 40s with Graves' hyperthyroidism. Both conserved end residues are part of each CDR3. D genes are given only for firm matches. Some rows have no size entry. The others give once, few or many, or a class for an expanded clone.

v_gene,d_gene,abundance,j_gene,CDR3nt,CDR3aa
TRBV7-9,-,-,TRBJ1-3,TGTGCCAGCAGCCACATTGAGGGGGGACCCTCTGGAAACACCATATATTTT,CASSHIEGGPSGNTIYF
TRBV9,-,-,TRBJ2-7,TGTGCCAGCGGCCAAGGAGGGGGGACGAAAACCTACGAGCAGTACTTC,CASGQGGGTKTYEQYF
TRBV7-2,-,-,TRBJ2-7,TGCGCCAGCAGCCAAGATATCAGGGGTTCGGCGAGCTACGAGCAGTACTTC,CASSQDIRGSASYEQYF
TRBV10-2,-,few,TRBJ2-7,TGCGCCAGCAGTGAGCGTGTTCTTGGTGGAAGTTCCTACGAGCAGTACTTC,CASSERVLGGSSYEQYF
TRBV2,-,many,TRBJ1-2,TGTGCCAGCAGTGATGTCCCCTATGGCTACACCTTC,CASSDVPYGYTF
TRBV25-1,-,few,TRBJ2-4,TGTGCCAGCAGTGGAGAAACCGGGCTAGCCAAAAACATTCAGTACTTC,CASSGETGLAKNIQYF
TRBV7-8,TRBD2,-,TRBJ2-2,TGTGCCAGCAGCCCATCTCGGGGGGGGAGCACCGGGGAGCTGTTTTTT,CASSPSRGGSTGELFF
TRBV9,TRBD1,many,TRBJ1-2,TGTGCCAGCAGCGTGGGCGGAAATAGGGACAGGGATGGCTACACCTTT,CASSVGGNRDRDGYTF
TRBV11-2,-,-,TRBJ2-7,TGTGCCAGCAGCTTACGGGGAGCCTTAGGGGAGATTGACGAGCAGTACTTC,CASSLRGALGEIDEQYF
TRBV5-4,TRBD2,few,TRBJ2-7,TGTGCCAGCAGCCTGGGACTAGTGGAAGGAGCGAACGAGCAGTACTTC,CASSLGLVEGANEQYF
TRBV15,-,-,TRBJ1-1,TGTGCCACCAGCAGAGAAAGGGCGAACACTGAAGCTTTCTTT,CATSRERANTEAFF
TRBV12-3/TRBV12-4,-,-,TRBJ1-1,TGTGCCAGCCAGAACTCGATAACAGGGATCCCCAGGGCTTTCTTT,CASQNSITGIPRAFF
TRBV15,-,few,TRBJ2-2,TGTGCCACCAGCATGATTCCGGGCACCGGGGAGCTGTTTTTT,CATSMIPGTGELFF
TRBV11-2,-,few,TRBJ2-5,TGTGCCAGCAGCGCCGGCGCCTTCGGGGGCCAAGAGACCCAGTACTTC,CASSAGAFGGQETQYF
TRBV20-1,TRBD1,-,TRBJ2-5,TGCAGTGCATGGGGACAGGGGGAGACCCAGTACTTC,CSAWGQGETQYF
TRBV10-3,TRBD1,many,TRBJ1-1,TGTGCCATCAGCGACAGGGACAAAAGAAATCTTGAAGCTTTCTTT,CAISDRDKRNLEAFF
TRBV7-2,TRBD1,-,TRBJ1-5,TGTGCCAGCAGTTGCGCCCCCGGACAGGGGAATCAGCCCCAGCATTTT,CASSCAPGQGNQPQHF
TRBV10-1,TRBD2,-,TRBJ2-3,TGCGCCAGCAGTGAGTGGGGGACTAGCACCACAGATACGCAGTATTTT,CASSEWGTSTTDTQYF
TRBV6-1,-,-,TRBJ2-5,TGTGCCAGCTTGGCGCCCTCGGAAAGGGGGACCCAGTACTTC,CASLAPSERGTQYF
TRBV7-2,-,many,TRBJ1-3,TGTGCCAGCAGCTTGGGAGCTTGGATAACTGGAAACACCATATATTTT,CASSLGAWITGNTIYF
TRBV20-1,TRBD1,many,TRBJ1-1,TGCAGTGCTCGGACAGGGGGGGCGAACACTGAAGCTTTCTTT,CSARTGGANTEAFF
TRBV7-9,TRBD2,-,TRBJ2-7,TGTGCCAGCAGCTTGCGGGGGGAGATCTCCTACGAGCAGTACTTC,CASSLRGEISYEQYF
TRBV11-2,-,many,TRBJ1-2,TGTGCCAGCAGCCCTGACCAGGTTGGCTACACCTTC,CASSPDQVGYTF
TRBV4-3,TRBD2,-,TRBJ2-7,TGCGCCAGCAGCCACGTAGCGGGAGGCTATTCGTTCTCCTACGAGCAGTACTTC,CASSHVAGGYSFSYEQYF
TRBV19,-,few,TRBJ1-1,TGTGCCAGTAGCCCCCAGCCCCACCACACTGAAGCTTTCTTT,CASSPQPHHTEAFF
TRBV6-1,-,few,TRBJ1-1,TGTGCCAGCAGATTGGTAGCGGCTGACACTGAAGCTTTCTTT,CASRLVAADTEAFF
TRBV24-1,-,once,TRBJ2-2,TGTGCCACCAGCAAGACGGTCACCGGGGAGCTGTTTTTT,CATSKTVTGELFF
TRBV12-3/TRBV12-4,TRBD1,few,TRBJ1-3,TGTGCCAGCTCCAAACAGGGGGGCCCTGGAAACACCATATATTTT,CASSKQGGPGNTIYF
TRBV20-1,-,-,TRBJ1-2,TGCAGTGCACCGGGGGCGGGTGGCTACACCTTC,CSAPGAGGYTF
TRBV7-9,-,-,TRBJ2-5,TGTGCCACCAGCAGCCCCGCGGAGGCCGGAGAGACCCAGTACTTC,CATSSPAEAGETQYF
TRBV4-3,-,-,TRBJ2-5,TGCGCCAGCAGCCTAGGAGGGACAGAAGAGACCCAGTACTTC,CASSLGGTEETQYF
TRBV13,-,-,TRBJ2-2,TGTGCCAGCCGCCAGACTAACACCGGGGAGCTGTTTTTT,CASRQTNTGELFF
TRBV29-1,TRBD1,-,TRBJ1-1,TGCAGTGAAGCGACAGGGAGGAACACTGAAGCTTTCTTT,CSEATGRNTEAFF
TRBV5-1,-,few,TRBJ1-4,TGCGCCAGCAGTCCTCGGACGGACAGAAACTACGAAAAACTGTTTTTT,CASSPRTDRNYEKLFF
TRBV19,-,many,TRBJ1-5,TGTGCCAGTAGTATAGAATTCAATCAGCCCCAGCATTTT,CASSIEFNQPQHF